Following are 19 T cell receptor beta chains from one sample sequenced in a study of T-cell memory formation after mild COVID-19. In TCRdb, the 5' RACE reads were re-called with MiXCR into one record per CDR3 protein. Altogether 470,000 or so distinct CDR3 sequences are present, about a sixth being singletons, with the ten largest covering around a fifth. The sequenced sample consisted of PBMCs or a T cell subset sorted from them (not recorded which). These receptors came from a man in his late teens or twenties who had mild COVID-19 (a few samples of this study predate the infection). Cell type and time point are not known.

This clonotype has more than one count but fewer than ten. The gene calls are TRBV7-6 and TRBJ2-7, with TRBD1 as a possible D gene (6 bases). The V gene's germline CDR1 is SGHVS and CDR2 FNYEAQ. CDR3 length: 16 amino acids. The V and J ends lost 4 bases and 2 bases respectively, with 18 bases between them. The CDR3 is CASSSSGGGGTYEQYF. For the CDR3, the DNA is TGTGCCAGCAGCTCTAGTGGGGGCGGCGGAACCTACGAGCAGTACTTC.

The chain carries TRBV10-3 and TRBJ2-3; D perhaps matches TRBD2 (8 bases). The V end was cut by 5 bases, the J end by 2 bases, with 23 bases between. Germline V gene data show CDR1 as ENHRY and CDR2 as SYGVKD. The CDR3 is 18 residues long. The CDR3 reads CAISRTRGATGDTDTQYF. In DNA form, the CDR3 reads TGTGCCATCAGTCGAACGCGGGGGGCAACAGGGGACACAGATACGCAGTATTTT.

The CDR3 nucleotides are TGTGCCAGCACCTTTTCCCATCTAGGTGACAATGAGCAGTTCTTC. This codes for CASTFSHLGDNEQFF. The J gene is TRBJ2-1, the V gene TRBV6-6, with D hard to call. Per the germline V gene, CDR1 is MNHNY and CDR2 is SVGAGI (reference sequence). Trimming took off 7 bases at V and 5 bases at J, with 18 bases between the two ends. This CDR3 region has 15 residues.

About this clonotype: A much bigger clone sits one base away, suggesting this may be a read error. The genes are TRBV11-1 and TRBJ1-2, with D maybe TRBD1 (6 bases). The CDR3 spans 15 residues. CDR1 and CDR2 from the germline V gene are SGHAT and FQDESV (reference sequence). Here the CDR3 reads CDSSSLRDTNYGYTF. The CDR3 bases are TGTGACAGCAGCTCCCTCAGGGACACTAACTATGGCTACACCTTC.

This clonotype was seen a handful of times. V and J are TRBV7-9 and TRBJ1-1, with D maybe TRBD1 (5 bases). CDR1 is SEHNR, CDR2 FQNEAQ, per germline (reference sequence). The CDR3 totals 13 residues. V was trimmed by 10 bases and J by 4 bases, leaving 16 bases between them. The CDR3, as DNA: TGTGCCACCACCTGGGGACCTGGCACTGAAGCTTTCTTT. As protein: CATTWGPGTEAFF.

This clonotype was recorded a few times. V usage is TRBV9 and J usage is TRBJ2-1; tentative D call: TRBD2 (6 bases). With 2 bases removed from V and 5 bases from J, the gap between germline ends came to 11 bases. CDR1 is SGDLS, CDR2 YYNGEE, per germline. The CDR3 has 14 residues. Written as DNA, the CDR3 is TGTGCCAGCAGCGTCTGGGACTTAAACAATGAGCAGTTCTTC. This gives the protein CASSVWDLNNEQFF.

This clonotype was seen a handful of times. V gene TRBV14 combines with J gene TRBJ1-1; D unclear. The CDR3 is 14 amino acids. Trimming stripped 0 bases from V and 2 bases from J, with 7 bases between. Germline CDR1 reads SGHDN; CDR2 reads FVKESK. The CDR3 DNA reads TGTGCCAGCAGCCAAGATTTGAGCAACACTGAAGCTTTCTTT. This sequence encodes CASSQDLSNTEAFF.

J is TRBJ2-7 and V is TRBV7-9; no firm D call. The germline CDR1 and CDR2 sequences are SEHNR and FQNEAQ (reference sequence). This CDR3 has 13 residues. Trimming removed 5 bases at V and 1 base at J, with 9 bases between. Written as DNA, the CDR3 is TGTGCCAGCAGCCCTATGGGGTCCTACGAGCAGTACGTC. The encoded protein is CASSPMGSYEQYV.

This clonotype appeared many times. This CDR3 is CASRDGTSGLNEQFF. CDR3 nucleotide sequence: TGCGCCAGCAGGGACGGGACTAGCGGCCTCAATGAGCAGTTCTTC. The chain is built from TRBV5-1 and TRBJ2-1; 11 bases agree with TRBD2. CDR3 size: 15 residues. V was pared by 5 bases and J by 6 bases, with 7 bases of the junction left unmatched. Germline lookup yields CDR1 SGHRS and CDR2 YFSETQ.

Only one count was recorded for this clonotype. This sequence joins TRBV6-2 or TRBV6-3 and TRBJ2-2; TRBD2 might be the D (5 bases). The CDR3 length is 14 residues. CDR1 MNHEY and CDR2 SVGEGT come from the germline V gene. V shed 5 bases and J shed 5 bases, with 12 bases lying between them. The CDR3 DNA reads as TGTGCCAGCAGTAGGCTCGGGGTTACCGGGGAGCTGTTTTTT. Protein sequence: CASSRLGVTGELFF.

The gene calls are TRBV5-1 and TRBJ1-5; D unresolved. This CDR3 has 15 amino acids. Trimming left V 0 bases short and J 2 bases short, with 9 bases between. Germline V gene lookup returns CDR1 SGHRS and CDR2 YFSETQ. CDR3 loop: CASSLAGVGNQPQHF. CDR3 bases: TGCGCCAGCAGCTTGGCCGGGGTGGGCAATCAGCCCCAGCATTTT.

This clonotype was recorded a few times. The J gene is TRBJ1-2, the V gene TRBV20-1; D is ambiguous. V was pared by 0 bases and J by 7 bases, with 9 bases between. The germline V gene has CDR1 DFQATT and CDR2 SNEGSKA (reference sequence). This CDR3 spans 12 amino acids. CDR3 sequence: CSARDRVFGYTF. The CDR3 bases are TGCAGTGCTAGAGATCGAGTTTTTGGCTACACCTTC.

This clonotype has only a few counts. The chain combines TRBV4-1 with TRBJ2-4; D unresolved. The germline V and J ends were trimmed by 0 bases and 1 base, with 7 bases remaining between them. Germline loops: CDR1 MGHRA, CDR2 YSYEKL. The CDR3 runs 15 residues. The DNA for the CDR3 is TGCGCCAGCAGCCAAGAGCCGTGGGCCAAAAACATTCAGTACTTC. Protein sequence: CASSQEPWAKNIQYF.

This clonotype has more than one count but fewer than ten. The chain is built from TRBV5-6 and TRBJ2-2; no clear D. Trimming stripped 4 bases from V and 2 bases from J, with 12 bases between. The CDR3 is made up of 15 amino acids. The germline CDR1 and CDR2 sequences are SGHDT and YYEEEE. This CDR3 reads CASSAWADNTGELFF. The CDR3 DNA reads as TGTGCCAGCAGCGCCTGGGCGGATAACACCGGGGAGCTGTTTTTT.

There are many counts of this clonotype. J is TRBJ1-4 and V is TRBV5-6; tentatively, D is TRBD1 (5 bases). CDR1 is SGHDT, CDR2 YYEEEE, per germline. The germline V and J ends were trimmed by 1 base and 8 bases, with 9 bases remaining between them. CDR3 length: 13 amino acids. CDR3 amino acids: CASSLRGTEKLFF. The CDR3 coding sequence is TGTGCCAGCAGCTTGAGGGGAACAGAAAAACTGTTTTTT.

The chain employs TRBV3-1 and TRBJ1-2; D might be TRBD1 (5 bases). This CDR3 spans 14 amino acids. Germline-derived CDR1 and CDR2 are LGHDT and YNNKEL (reference sequence). V was shortened by 0 bases and J by 4 bases, with 9 bases between the two germline ends. For the CDR3, the DNA is TGTGCCAGCAGCCAAGAAGACACAGGCTATGGCTACACCTTC. Protein: CASSQEDTGYGYTF.

This clonotype was seen a few times. This chain links TRBV29-1 with TRBJ2-7; D not certain. The germline V and J ends were trimmed by 5 bases and 4 bases, with 9 bases remaining between them. Germline CDR1 SQVTM, CDR2 ANQGSEA. The CDR3 has 11 amino acids. The CDR3 region has the DNA TGCAGCGTTTCCGCTGGGTACGAGCAGTACTTC. Translation gives CSVSAGYEQYF.

The rearrangement links TRBV28 to TRBJ1-4; D unresolved. From germline, CDR1 is MDHEN and CDR2 SYDVKM. The CDR3 runs to 10 residues. V was clipped by 6 bases and J by 8 bases, with 4 bases between them. The CDR3 coding sequence is TGTGCCAGCAGGCACGAAAAACTGTTTTTT. This gives the protein CASRHEKLFF.

The rearrangement joins TRBV6-2 or TRBV6-3 to TRBJ1-1; 10 positions agree with TRBD1. Germline trimming cut 6 bases from V and 5 bases from J; bases unmatched to any gene: 6. This CDR3 region has 14 residues. Per germline, CDR1 MNHEY and CDR2 SVGEGT. The CDR3 is CASRRQGARTEAFF. The CDR3 coding sequence is TGTGCCAGCAGGCGACAGGGGGCGAGAACTGAAGCTTTCTTT.